The rows below give T cell receptor beta chains drawn from one sample of a study of T-cell reconstitution after alpha-beta-depleted transplantation in children. TCRdb reprocessed the PCR reads with MiXCR, giving one entry per CDR3 protein. The data show under 150,000 distinct CDR3 sequences, about 9.6% seen once. Sequences were derived from PBMCs, mostly from graft donor cells, sampled 180 days after TCRalphabeta/CD19-depleted stem cell transplant. These receptors were taken from a girl less than two years old who had a stem cell transplant for combined immunodeficiency, so the T cells may come from the graft donor. Both conserved end residues are part of each CDR3. A D gene is named only where the DNA matches it firmly. Size is stated for part of the rows, as once, few or many counts, or as a class when the clone is expanded.

cdr3_length d_call clone_size j_call v_call cdr3_nt cdr3_aa
12 TRBD1 few TRBJ2-7 TRBV20-1 TGCAGTTCCACAGGGGACAGCTACGAGCAGTACTTC CSSTGDSYEQYF
18 - few TRBJ2-2 TRBV20-1 TGCAGTGCTAGAGATTGGGCAACCGGGACGGGGAACACCGGGGAGCTGTTTTTT CSARDWATGTGNTGELFF
15 - few TRBJ2-1 TRBV20-1 TGCAGTGCTAGAGAGGGCTTTGGGTCCTACAATGAGCAGTTCTTC CSAREGFGSYNEQFF
16 TRBD1 - TRBJ2-2 TRBV4-3 TGCGCCAGCAGGAGGGGGCCAGAGGGAAGCGGCGGGGAGCTGTTTTTT CASRRGPEGSGGELFF
15 - many TRBJ2-5 TRBV12-3/TRBV12-4 TGTGCCAGCAGTCTCAACCCCTGGCAGAAAGAGACCCAGTACTTC CASSLNPWQKETQYF
14 - few TRBJ2-3 TRBV29-1 TGCAGCGTTGAGCGACCGATCCGGGAGGATACGCAGTATTTT CSVERPIREDTQYF
16 TRBD2 - TRBJ2-1 TRBV10-3 TGTGCCATCAGTGGTTCCCGACTAGCGGGGGGGCATGAGCAGTTCTTC CAISGSRLAGGHEQFF
12 - - TRBJ1-5 TRBV28 TGTGCCACCCGGAATAGCAATCAGCCCCAGCATTTT CATRNSNQPQHF
14 TRBD1 few TRBJ2-7 TRBV7-9 TGTGCCAGCAGCCATGGGACAGGGGCCAGGGAGCAGTACTTC CASSHGTGAREQYF
13 - - TRBJ2-5 TRBV19 TGTGCCAGCGCGGAGGGCGGCCAAGAGACCCAGTACTTC CASAEGGQETQYF